This TCR beta chain was sequenced in a study of cytomegalovirus exposure and HLA in healthy donors. Study-level points and caveats: Previous analysis showed most TCR beta V segments were productive about 87% or about 30% of the time.

Both 60 Vbeta primers and 13 Jbeta primers went into the PCR. Measured with immunoSEQ multiplex PCR; TCRdb has only the in-frame clones, and not every one. The sample lists approximately 170,000 clones; roughly 85% were seen once. Notes on this clone: The antigen is undetermined.

The V gene end was trimmed by 4 bases and the J gene end by 11 bases; junction bases not matched to a gene: 6. The length of the CDR3 is 11 residues. CDR1 and CDR2 (germline): GTSNPN, SVGIG (reference sequence). Sequenced material: PBMCs. The clonotype was recovered from a boy aged 2 to 10 in good health and CMV-seronegative. The rearrangement links TRBV30 to TRBJ1-1, with 8 bases lining up with TRBD1. CDR3 in amino acids: CAWNQGAWAFF. The CDR3 DNA sequence: TGTGCCTGGAACCAGGGGGCATGGGCTTTCTTT.